This T cell receptor beta chain was recovered during a study of blood T cell repertoires in COVID-19 (dated by TCRdb to 2018 to 2020). Looking at the study overall: The collaborator samples originated in the United States, Italy and Spain and spanned the acute and convalescent phases of COVID-19. HLA class I and class II types, where available, came from metadata supplied by the sample provider rather than from assay-based typing. The prospective study material was composed of cDNA or gDNA derived from T cells, B-cell-depleted T cells, or PBMCs. Nearly every sample came with metadata listing a de-identified subject ID, COVID-19 status, age in years and sex. Deeply sampled blood TCRbeta repertoires from subjects exposed to, actively infected with, or recovered from COVID-19 were included in the dataset. Samples were obtained from the ongoing ImmuneRACE study (first 160 participants) and from about 1,300 subjects provided by 6 global collaborators. The repertoires were released in a freely available public database meant as a resource for research on the immune response to SARS-CoV-2. The paper's findings and limits, for the study overall: The amount of clinical and demographic metadata varied by source and participant and was provided uncurated.

Concerning this clone itself: There is no known antigen for this receptor. Per-base qualities were not stored, and no clone one base away is much larger.

Collaborating institutions collected whole blood in K2EDTA tubes following their own protocols. Collaborator samples were shipped for TCRbeta analysis as frozen whole blood, isolated PBMCs, or DNA extracted from either sample type. The immunoSEQ Assay, a bias-controlled multiplex PCR, was used to amplify TCRbeta CDR3 regions from genomic DNA. Regarding the original processing steps: The number of nucleated cells in each sample was estimated from the amplification of reference gene primers within the assay. To quantify the absolute abundance of each unique TCRbeta CDR3 rearrangement, sequence reads were collapsed and filtered. For each sample, productive Simpson clonality was calculated by taking the square root of Simpson's diversity index across productive rearrangements. TCRdb holds this immuneACCESS table with in-frame rearrangements only. Some clones are missing; in checked studies, unresolved V genes explain under half, and the rest has no known cause. That table gives V, J and clone size, and the DNA gave D and trimming. A total of some 150,000 clones appear in this sample, around 87% of them only once. The ten largest make up roughly 2.5% of the sample.

The sequencing input was peripheral blood. The receptor comes from a man aged 50-60 years with active COVID-19.

The CDR3 is CASSLSLAGASYEQYF. The nucleotides read TGCGCCAGCAGCTTGAGTTTAGCGGGGGCCTCCTACGAGCAGTACTTC. The rearranged chain carries TRBV5-1 and TRBJ2-7, and 9 bases in between align with TRBD2. CDR1 and CDR2 were assigned from the germline V gene as SGHRS and YFSETQ. The V end gives up 1 base and the J end 0 bases, leaving 5 bases in the junction not matched to a gene. From its cysteine to its phenylalanine, the CDR3 spans 16 amino acids. Only the CDR3 DNA stays, 48 bases, in frame from base 1.